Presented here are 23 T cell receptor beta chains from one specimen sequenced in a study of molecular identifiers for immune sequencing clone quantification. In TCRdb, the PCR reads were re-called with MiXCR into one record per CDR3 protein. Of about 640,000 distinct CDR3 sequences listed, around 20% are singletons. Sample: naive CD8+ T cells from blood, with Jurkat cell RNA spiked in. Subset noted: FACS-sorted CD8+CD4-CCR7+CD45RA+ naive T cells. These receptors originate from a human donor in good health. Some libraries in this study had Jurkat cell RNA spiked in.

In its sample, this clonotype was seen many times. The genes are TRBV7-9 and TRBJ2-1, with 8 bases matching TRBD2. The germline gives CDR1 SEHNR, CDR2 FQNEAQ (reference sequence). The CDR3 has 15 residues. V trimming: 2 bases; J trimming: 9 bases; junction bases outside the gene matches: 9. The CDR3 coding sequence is TGTGCCAGCAGCTTACCCGGGAGGGCCTCGGCTGAGCAGTTCTTC. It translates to CASSLPGRASAEQFF.

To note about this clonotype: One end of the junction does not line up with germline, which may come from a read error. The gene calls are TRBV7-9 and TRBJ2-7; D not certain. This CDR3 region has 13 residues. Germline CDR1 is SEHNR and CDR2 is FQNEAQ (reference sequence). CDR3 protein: CTSSSPGAYEQYF. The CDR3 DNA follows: TGTACCAGCAGCTCACCTGGGGCCTACGAGCAGTACTTC.

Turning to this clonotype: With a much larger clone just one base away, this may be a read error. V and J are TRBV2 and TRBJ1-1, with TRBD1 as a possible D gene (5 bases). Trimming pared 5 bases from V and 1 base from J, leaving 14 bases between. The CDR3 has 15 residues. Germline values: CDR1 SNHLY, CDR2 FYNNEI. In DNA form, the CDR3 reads TGTGCCAGCAGTCGGGACCCCAACTCGAACACTGAAGCTTTCTTT. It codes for CASSRDPNSNTEAFF.

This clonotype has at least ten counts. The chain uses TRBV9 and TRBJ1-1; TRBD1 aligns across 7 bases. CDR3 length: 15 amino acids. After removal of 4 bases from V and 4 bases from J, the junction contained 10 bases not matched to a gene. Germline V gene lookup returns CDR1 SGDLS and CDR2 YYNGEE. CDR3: CASSPRYRGPTEAFF. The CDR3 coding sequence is TGTGCCAGCAGCCCTAGATACAGGGGACCCACTGAAGCTTTCTTT.

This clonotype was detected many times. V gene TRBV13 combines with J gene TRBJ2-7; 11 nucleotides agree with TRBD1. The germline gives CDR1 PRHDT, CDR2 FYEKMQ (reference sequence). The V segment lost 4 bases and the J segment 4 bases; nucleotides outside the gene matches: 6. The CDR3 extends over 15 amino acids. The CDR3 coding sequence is TGTGCCAGCAGCTCACCGGGACAGGGGGAATACGAGCAGTACTTC. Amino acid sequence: CASSSPGQGEYEQYF.

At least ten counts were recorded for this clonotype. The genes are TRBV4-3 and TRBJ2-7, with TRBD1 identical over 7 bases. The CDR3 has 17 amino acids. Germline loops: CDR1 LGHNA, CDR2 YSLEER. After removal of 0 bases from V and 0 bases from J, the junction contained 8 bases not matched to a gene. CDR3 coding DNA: TGCGCCAGCAGCCAAGAACGTGGGACAGAAATCTCCTACGAGCAGTACTTC. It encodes CASSQERGTEISYEQYF.

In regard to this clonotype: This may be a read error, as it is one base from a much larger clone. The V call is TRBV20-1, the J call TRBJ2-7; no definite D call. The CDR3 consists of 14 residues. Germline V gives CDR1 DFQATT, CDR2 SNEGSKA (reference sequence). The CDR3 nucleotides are TGCAGTGCCAGAGGTCCCCAGGAATACTACGAGCGGTACTTC. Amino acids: CSARGPQEYYERYF.

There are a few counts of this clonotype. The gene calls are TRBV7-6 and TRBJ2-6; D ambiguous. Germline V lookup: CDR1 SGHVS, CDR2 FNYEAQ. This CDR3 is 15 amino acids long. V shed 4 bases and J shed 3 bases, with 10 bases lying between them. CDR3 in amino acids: CASSSGSVGANVLTF. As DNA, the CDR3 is TGTGCCAGCAGCTCTGGCAGCGTTGGGGCCAACGTCCTGACTTTC.

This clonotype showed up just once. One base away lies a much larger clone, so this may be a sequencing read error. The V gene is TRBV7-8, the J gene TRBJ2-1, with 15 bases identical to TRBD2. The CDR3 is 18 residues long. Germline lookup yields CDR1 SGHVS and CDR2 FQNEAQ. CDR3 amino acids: CASSAPGTSGGFYNERFF. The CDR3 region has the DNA TGTGCCAGCAGCGCCCCCGGGACTAGCGGGGGGTTCTACAATGAGCGGTTCTTC.

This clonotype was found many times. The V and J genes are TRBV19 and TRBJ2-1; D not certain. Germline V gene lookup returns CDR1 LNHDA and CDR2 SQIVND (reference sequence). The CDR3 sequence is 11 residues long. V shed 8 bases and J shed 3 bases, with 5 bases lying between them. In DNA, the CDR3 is TGTGCCAGTCTCAGCTACAATGAGCAGTTCTTC. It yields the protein CASLSYNEQFF. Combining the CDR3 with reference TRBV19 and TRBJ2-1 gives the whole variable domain DGGITQSPKYLFRKEGQNVTLSCEQNLNHDAMYWYRQDPGQGLRLIYYSQIVNDFQKGDIAEGYSVSREKKESFPLTVTSAQKNPTAFYLCASLSYNEQFFGPGTRLTVL.

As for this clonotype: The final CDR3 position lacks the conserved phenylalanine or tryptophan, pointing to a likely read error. The CDR3 here is CASSQLAGGGTDTQYC. DNA of the CDR3: TGCGCCAGCAGCCAACTCGCAGGGGGCGGCACAGATACGCAGTATTGT. The chain carries TRBV4-1 and TRBJ2-3, with 8 bases aligning to TRBD1. Germline CDR1 MGHRA, CDR2 YSYEKL. The CDR3 runs to 16 residues. Germline trimming cut 2 bases from V and 1 base from J; bases unmatched to any gene: 5.

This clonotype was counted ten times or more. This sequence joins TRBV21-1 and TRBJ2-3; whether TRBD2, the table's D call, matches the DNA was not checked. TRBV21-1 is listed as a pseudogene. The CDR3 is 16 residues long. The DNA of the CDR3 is TGTGCCAGCAGCAAACTGAGGGCGGCAGGCACAGATACGCAGTATTTT. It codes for CASSKLRAAGTDTQYF.

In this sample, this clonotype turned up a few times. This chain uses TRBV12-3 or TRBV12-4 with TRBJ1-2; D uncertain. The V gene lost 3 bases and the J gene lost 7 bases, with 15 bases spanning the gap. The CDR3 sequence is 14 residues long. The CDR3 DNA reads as TGTGCCAGCAGTTTTGACGGGTCCCCTTCTGGCTACACCTTC. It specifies CASSFDGSPSGYTF.

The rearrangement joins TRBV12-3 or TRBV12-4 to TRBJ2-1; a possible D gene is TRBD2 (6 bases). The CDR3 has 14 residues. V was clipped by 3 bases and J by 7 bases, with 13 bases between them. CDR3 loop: CASSFSGTGNEQFF. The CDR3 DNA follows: TGTGCCAGCAGTTTCTCCGGGACTGGTAATGAGCAGTTCTTC.

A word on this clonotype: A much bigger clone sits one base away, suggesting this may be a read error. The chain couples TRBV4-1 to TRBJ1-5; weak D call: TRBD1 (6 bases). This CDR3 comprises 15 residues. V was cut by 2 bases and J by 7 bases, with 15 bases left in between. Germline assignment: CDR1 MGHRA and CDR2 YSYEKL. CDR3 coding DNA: TGCGCCAGCAGCCAACGTAACACAGGGAACCAGCCCCAGCATTTT. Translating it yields CASSQRNTGNQPQHF.

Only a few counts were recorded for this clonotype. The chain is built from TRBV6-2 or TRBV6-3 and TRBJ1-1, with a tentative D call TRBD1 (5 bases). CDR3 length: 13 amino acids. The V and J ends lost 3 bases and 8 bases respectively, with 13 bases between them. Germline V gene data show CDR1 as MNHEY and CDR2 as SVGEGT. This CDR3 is CASSYGGSPEAFF. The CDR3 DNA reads TGTGCCAGCAGTTATGGGGGGAGCCCCGAAGCTTTCTTT.

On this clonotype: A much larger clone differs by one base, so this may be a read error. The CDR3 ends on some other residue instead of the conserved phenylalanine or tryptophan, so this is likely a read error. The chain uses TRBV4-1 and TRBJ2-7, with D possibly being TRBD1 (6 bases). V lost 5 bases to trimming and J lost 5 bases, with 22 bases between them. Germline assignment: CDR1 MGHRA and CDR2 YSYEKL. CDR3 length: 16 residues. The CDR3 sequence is CASSRGVGGSFDEQYC. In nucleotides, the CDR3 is TGCGCCAGCAGCAGAGGGGTAGGGGGTTCGTTCGACGAGCAGTACTGC.

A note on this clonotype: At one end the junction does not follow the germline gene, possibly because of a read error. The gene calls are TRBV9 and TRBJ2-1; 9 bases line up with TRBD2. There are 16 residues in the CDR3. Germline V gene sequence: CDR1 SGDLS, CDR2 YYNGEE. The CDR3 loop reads CASSAASGATYDEQFF. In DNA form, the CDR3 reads TGTGCCAGCAGCGCCGCTAGCGGGGCGACCTACGATGAGCAGTTCTTC.

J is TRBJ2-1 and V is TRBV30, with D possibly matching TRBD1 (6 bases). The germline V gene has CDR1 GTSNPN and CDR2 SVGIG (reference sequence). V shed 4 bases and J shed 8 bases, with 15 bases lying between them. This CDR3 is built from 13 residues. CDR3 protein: CAWKTYEGDEQFF. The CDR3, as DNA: TGTGCCTGGAAGACCTACGAGGGGGATGAGCAGTTCTTC. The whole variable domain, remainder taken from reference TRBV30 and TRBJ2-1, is SQTIHQWPATLVQPVGSPLSLECTVEGTSNPNLYWYRQAAGRGLQLLFYSVGIGQISSEVPQNLSASRPQDRQFILSSKKLLLSDSGFYLCAWKTYEGDEQFFGPGTRLTVL.

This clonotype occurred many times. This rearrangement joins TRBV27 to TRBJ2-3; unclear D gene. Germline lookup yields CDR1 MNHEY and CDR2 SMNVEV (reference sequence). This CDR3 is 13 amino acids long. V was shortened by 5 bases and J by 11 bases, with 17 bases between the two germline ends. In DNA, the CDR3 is TGTGCCAGCAGTACCAATACTCGAGACCGGCAGTATTTT. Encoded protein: CASSTNTRDRQYF.

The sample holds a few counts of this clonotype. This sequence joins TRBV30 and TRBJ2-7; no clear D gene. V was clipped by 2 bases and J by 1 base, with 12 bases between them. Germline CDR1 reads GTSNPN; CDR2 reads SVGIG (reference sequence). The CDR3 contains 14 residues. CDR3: CAWSQPTESYEQYF. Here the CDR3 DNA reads TGTGCCTGGAGTCAACCCACCGAGTCCTACGAGCAGTACTTC.

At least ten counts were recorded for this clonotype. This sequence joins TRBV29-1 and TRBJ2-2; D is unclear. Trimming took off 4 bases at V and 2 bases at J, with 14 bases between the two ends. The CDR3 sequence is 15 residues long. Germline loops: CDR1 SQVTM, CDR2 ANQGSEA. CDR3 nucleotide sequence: TGCAGCGTTGTTTGGCGCGGAATCAACACCGGGGAGCTGTTTTTT. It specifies CSVVWRGINTGELFF.

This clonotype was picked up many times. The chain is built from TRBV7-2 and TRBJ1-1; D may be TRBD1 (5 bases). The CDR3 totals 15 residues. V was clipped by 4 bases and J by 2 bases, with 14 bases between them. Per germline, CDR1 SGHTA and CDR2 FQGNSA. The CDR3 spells CASSSLTELNTEAFF. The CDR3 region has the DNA TGTGCCAGCAGCTCGCTGACAGAGCTAAACACTGAAGCTTTCTTT. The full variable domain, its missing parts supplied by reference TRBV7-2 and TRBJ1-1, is GAGVSQSPSNKVTEKGKDVELRCDPISGHTALYWYRQSLGQGLEFLIYFQGNSAPDKSGLPSDRFSAERTGGSVSTLTIQRTQQEDSAVYLCASSSLTELNTEAFFGQGTRLTVV.